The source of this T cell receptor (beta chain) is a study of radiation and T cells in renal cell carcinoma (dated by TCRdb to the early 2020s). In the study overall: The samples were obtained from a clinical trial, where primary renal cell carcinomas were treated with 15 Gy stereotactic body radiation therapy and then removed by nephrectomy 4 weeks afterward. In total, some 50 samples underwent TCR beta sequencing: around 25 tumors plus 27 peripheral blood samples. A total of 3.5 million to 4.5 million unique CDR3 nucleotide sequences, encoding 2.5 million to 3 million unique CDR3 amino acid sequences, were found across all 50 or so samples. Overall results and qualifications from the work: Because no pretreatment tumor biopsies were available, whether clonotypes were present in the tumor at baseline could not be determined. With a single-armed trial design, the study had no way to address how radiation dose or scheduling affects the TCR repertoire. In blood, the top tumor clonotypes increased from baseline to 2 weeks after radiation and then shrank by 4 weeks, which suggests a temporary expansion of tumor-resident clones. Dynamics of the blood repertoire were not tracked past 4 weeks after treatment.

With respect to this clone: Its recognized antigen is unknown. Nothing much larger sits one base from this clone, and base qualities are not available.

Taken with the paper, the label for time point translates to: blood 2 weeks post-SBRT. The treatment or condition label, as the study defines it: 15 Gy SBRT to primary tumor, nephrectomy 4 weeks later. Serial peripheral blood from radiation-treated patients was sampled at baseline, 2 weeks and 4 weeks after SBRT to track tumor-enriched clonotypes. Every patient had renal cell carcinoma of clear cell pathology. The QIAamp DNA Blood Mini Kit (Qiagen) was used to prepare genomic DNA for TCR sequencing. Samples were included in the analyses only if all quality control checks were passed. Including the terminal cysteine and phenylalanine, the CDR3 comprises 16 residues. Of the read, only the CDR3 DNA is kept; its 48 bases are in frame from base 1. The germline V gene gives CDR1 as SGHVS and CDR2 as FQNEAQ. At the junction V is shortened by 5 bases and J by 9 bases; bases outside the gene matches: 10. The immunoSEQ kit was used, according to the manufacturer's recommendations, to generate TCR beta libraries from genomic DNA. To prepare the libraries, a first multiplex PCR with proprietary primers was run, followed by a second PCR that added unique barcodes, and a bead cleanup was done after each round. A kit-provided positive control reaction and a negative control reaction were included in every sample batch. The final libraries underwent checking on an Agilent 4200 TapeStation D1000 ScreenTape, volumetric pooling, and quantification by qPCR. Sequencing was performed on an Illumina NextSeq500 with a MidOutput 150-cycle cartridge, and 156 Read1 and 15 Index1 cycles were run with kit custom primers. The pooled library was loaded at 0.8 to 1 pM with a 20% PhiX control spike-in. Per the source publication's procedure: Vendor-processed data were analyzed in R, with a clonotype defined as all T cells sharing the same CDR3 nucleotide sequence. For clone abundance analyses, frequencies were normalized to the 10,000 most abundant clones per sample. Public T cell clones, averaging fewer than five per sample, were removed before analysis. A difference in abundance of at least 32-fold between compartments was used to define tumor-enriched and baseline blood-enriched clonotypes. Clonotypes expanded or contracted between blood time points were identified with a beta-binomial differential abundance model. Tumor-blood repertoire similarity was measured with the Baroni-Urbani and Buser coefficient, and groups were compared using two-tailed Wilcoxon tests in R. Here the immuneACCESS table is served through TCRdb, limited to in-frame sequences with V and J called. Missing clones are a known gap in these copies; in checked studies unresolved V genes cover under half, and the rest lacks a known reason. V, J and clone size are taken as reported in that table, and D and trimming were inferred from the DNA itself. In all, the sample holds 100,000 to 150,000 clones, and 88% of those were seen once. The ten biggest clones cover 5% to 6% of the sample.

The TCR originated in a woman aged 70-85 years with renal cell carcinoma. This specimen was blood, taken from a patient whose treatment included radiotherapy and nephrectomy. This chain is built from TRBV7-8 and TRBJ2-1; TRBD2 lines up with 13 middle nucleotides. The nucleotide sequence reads TGTGCCAGCAGCGCTACTAGCGGGGGGGTTGGTACTGAGCAGTTCTTC. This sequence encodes CASSATSGGVGTEQFF.